Below are 3 T cell receptor beta chains sequenced from a single sample in a study of control samples from healthy donors and cancer patients (dated by TCRdb to about 2020). Library preparation was by the immunoSEQ multiplex PCR assay. TCRdb took this table from immuneACCESS and kept in-frame rearrangements with V and J called. Such tables lack part of the clones; where checked against another copy, unresolved V genes explain under half of the gap, and the rest is unexplained. The sample data list 130,000 or so clones, and approximately 91% of these were observed just once. About 3.2% of the sample is held by the ten biggest clonotypes. Sequences were obtained from blood. These receptors all stem from a man in his fifties or sixties in good health.

The rearrangement uses TRBV4-2 and TRBJ1-1; TRBD1 aligns across 7 bases. The CDR3 is made up of 14 amino acids. V was pared by 2 bases and J by 2 bases, with 2 bases of the junction left unmatched. Germline assignment: CDR1 LGHNA and CDR2 YNFKEQ. The CDR3 spells CASSQQGDNTEAFF. The CDR3 DNA is TGTGCCAGCAGCCAACAGGGGGACAACACTGAAGCTTTCTTT.

This clone was observed a handful of times. The rearrangement uses TRBV7-8 and TRBJ1-3, with D unclear. The CDR3 runs 13 residues. From germline, CDR1 is SGHVS and CDR2 FQNEAQ. V was pared by 4 bases and J by 4 bases, with 8 bases between. The CDR3 loop is CASSYDTGNTIYF. The CDR3 nucleotides are TGTGCCAGCAGCTACGACACGGGAAACACCATATATTTT.

This chain connects TRBV3-1 (or the pseudogene TRBV3-2) to TRBJ2-3; D is perhaps TRBD1 or TRBD2 (5 bases each). The V gene's germline CDR1 is LGHDT and CDR2 YNNKEL (reference sequence). V was trimmed by 3 bases and J by 6 bases, leaving 16 bases between them. CDR3 length equals 15 residues. CDR3 sequence reads: CASSHGGRTSDTQYF. CDR3 nucleotides: TGTGCCAGCAGCCATGGGGGTCGAACGTCCGATACGCAGTATTTT.